This is a list of T cell receptor beta chains from one sample in a study of T cell changes during pregnancy in multiple sclerosis. Profiled with immunoSEQ multiplex PCR; TCRdb holds only in-frame clones, not every one. The sample carries about 56,000 clones, 88% recorded once. The starting material was CD4+ T cells from peripheral blood mononuclear cells, obtained in the third trimester of pregnancy. These receptors originate from a female donor with multiple sclerosis, enrolled in a pregnancy study. The CDR3 runs from the conserved cysteine through the conserved F or W. The D gene is left open where the match is weak. Clone size is shown for a subset of rows, as once, few, many or a class of expanded clone.

V	J	D	size	CDR3	DNA
TRBV30	TRBJ1-1	-	few	CAVPGGNTEAFF	TGTGCCGTACCGGGGGGAAACACTGAAGCTTTCTTT
TRBV18	TRBJ1-3	-	-	CASSPAPSSGNTIYF	TGTGCCAGCTCACCCGCGCCTAGCTCTGGAAACACCATATATTTT
TRBV2	TRBJ2-3	TRBD1	-	CASSSQGAVGDTQYF	TGTGCCAGCAGTTCCCAGGGGGCAGTGGGAGATACGCAGTATTTT
TRBV19	TRBJ2-3	TRBD1	once	CASSTTGSIDTQYF	TGTGCCAGTAGTACGACAGGGTCCATAGATACGCAGTATTTT
TRBV7-9	TRBJ2-3	TRBD2	once	CASSSGASGGATRTDTQYF	TGTGCCAGCAGCTCAGGGGCCAGCGGGGGGGCTACTAGGACAGATACGCAGTATTTT
TRBV7-3	TRBJ1-1	-	few	CASSPIGGNTEAFF	TGTGCCAGCAGCCCGATAGGCGGGAACACTGAAGCTTTCTTT
TRBV19	TRBJ1-1	TRBD1	-	CASRRPGGHEAFF	TGTGCCAGTCGAAGACCAGGGGGACATGAAGCTTTCTTT
TRBV7-2	TRBJ1-2	-	-	CASSPGTNYGYTF	TGTGCCAGCAGTCCCGGTACGAACTATGGCTACACCTTC
TRBV10-1	TRBJ1-1	-	few	CASSEFQGRNTEAFF	TGCGCCAGCAGTGAATTCCAGGGGCGAAACACTGAAGCTTTCTTT
TRBV19	TRBJ2-2	-	few	CASSIDNGQGSLNTGELFF	TGTGCCAGTAGTATAGATAACGGCCAGGGGAGCTTAAACACCGGGGAGCTGTTTTTT
TRBV7-9	TRBJ2-1	TRBD2	-	CASSFLSGRTNEQFF	TGTGCCAGCAGCTTTCTGAGCGGGAGAACCAATGAGCAGTTCTTC
TRBV18	TRBJ2-7	TRBD2	once	CASSPGLAGEEIYEQYF	TGTGCCAGCTCACCTGGGCTAGCGGGGGAGGAAATCTACGAGCAGTACTTC
TRBV4-2	TRBJ1-4	-	-	CASSQRDATNEKLFF	TGTGCCAGCAGCCAGCGAGATGCAACTAATGAAAAACTGTTTTTT
TRBV30	TRBJ2-7	TRBD2	-	CAWSVRGAYEQYF	TGTGCCTGGAGTGTGCGGGGGGCCTACGAGCAGTACTTC
TRBV2	TRBJ2-1	-	-	CASTGTLNEQFF	TGTGCCAGCACCGGGACTCTCAATGAGCAGTTCTTC
TRBV12-5	TRBJ1-2	-	-	CASGSRSIDGYTF	TGTGCTAGTGGTTCCCGCTCTATTGATGGCTACACCTTC
TRBV11-3	TRBJ2-2	-	-	CASSRDTGELFF	TGTGCCAGCAGCCGGGACACCGGGGAGCTGTTTTTT
TRBV4-2	TRBJ1-2	TRBD1	-	CASSRVEDRGFGYGYTF	TGTGCCAGCAGCCGCGTCGAGGACAGGGGATTTGGGTATGGCTACACCTTC
TRBV6-5	TRBJ1-2	TRBD1	-	CASRYDTGGNYGYTF	TGTGCCAGCAGATACGATACAGGGGGTAACTATGGCTACACCTTC
TRBV2	TRBJ1-6	-	-	CASSESQAPLHF	TGTGCCAGCAGTGAATCCCAGGCCCCCCTCCACTTT
TRBV15	TRBJ2-2	TRBD1	-	CATSRGEGQTNTGELFF	TGTGCCACCAGCAGAGGCGAGGGACAGACGAACACCGGGGAGCTGTTTTTT
TRBV6-5	TRBJ1-1	-	-	CASRDLGSGITEAFF	TGTGCCAGCAGGGATCTTGGAAGCGGCATCACTGAAGCTTTCTTT
TRBV18	TRBJ2-3	TRBD2	once	CASSPPTGTSVFRSQYF	TGTGCCAGCTCACCACCCACCGGGACTAGCGTATTTCGGTCGCAGTATTTT
TRBV7-9	TRBJ2-7	-	-	CASSLVRRGTVYYEQYF	TGTGCCAGCAGCTTAGTAAGGAGGGGGACAGTCTACTACGAGCAGTACTTC
TRBV7-9	TRBJ2-1	-	-	CASSPTLQPYNEQFF	TGTGCCAGCAGCCCAACCCTACAGCCCTACAATGAGCAGTTCTTC
TRBV7-9	TRBJ2-5	-	-	CASSASWETQYF	TGTGCCAGCAGCGCGTCGTGGGAGACCCAGTACTTC
TRBV30	TRBJ2-1	TRBD2	-	CAWSVQRRLAGGTWGEQFF	TGTGCCTGGAGTGTACAGCGCCGCCTAGCGGGGGGCACTTGGGGTGAGCAGTTCTTC